This TCR beta chain was retrieved from a study of CD8+ T cells in alopecia areata. Study details: The approximately 6-11-week-old female C3H/HeJ mice were given skin taken from approximately 6-12-month-old C3H/HeJ graft donors that had spontaneous alopecia. Study-level findings and limits: Mouse data revealed clearer TCR sharing than patient data did, a gap possibly tied to HLA.

This clone was detected a few times. Its target is not known. Gene names are the mouse ones. The read stops 4 residues short of the end of the CDR3; the missing end is completed from the germline J gene. Isolated RNA was reverse transcribed into cDNA used as the sequencing template. Profiled with immunoSEQ multiplex PCR; TCRdb holds only in-frame clones, not every one. Altogether roughly 260,000 clones were found in the sample, and no singletons occur. CDR1 and CDR2 (germline): GKSSPN, SITVG. The CDR3 has 13 residues. Trimming took off 0 bases at V and 0 bases at J, with 6 bases between the two ends. After pooling, cutaneous lymph node cells were sorted with CD4, CD8alpha, NKG2D, NKG2ACE and other markers.

J is TRBJ2-7 and V is TRBV31; D gene uncertain. Source material: CD4+ T cells sorted from a lymph node. This receptor was obtained from a C3H/HeJ mouse with alopecia areata. This line is of MHC haplotype H2-k. The DNA read from the CDR3 is TGTGCCTGGAGTCTCCCAGGCTCCTAT. This encodes CAWSLPGSY. The whole CDR3 reads CAWSLPGSYEQYF. The full variable domain, with the rest looked up from reference TRBV31 and TRBJ2-7, is AQTIHQWPVAEIKAVGSPLSLGCTIKGKSSPNLYWYWQATGGTLQQLFYSITVGQVESVVQLNLSASRPKDDQFILSTEKLLLSHSGFYLCAWSLPGSYEQYFGPGTRLTVL.